This T cell receptor beta chain emerged from a study of regulatory T cells in long-lasting Graves disease. Overall study context: Antithyroid drug intake by newly diagnosed Graves' patients had lasted under 3 months.

This clonotype was seen at least ten times. Its antigen is as yet unknown. Losses at the gene ends were 4 bases for V and 2 bases for J; bases not matched to a gene: 10. The CDR3 covers 16 residues. The germline CDR1 and CDR2 sequences are SGHRS and YFSETQ. Library construction for TCR beta used iRepertoire HTBI primers and Arm-PCR of CDR3 regions. TCRdb itself ran the multiplex PCR reads through MiXCR, one entry per CDR3 protein. The data contain 350,000 to 500,000 distinct CDR3 sequences, 16% of them singletons. The time point was: newly diagnosed GD, antithyroid drugs for less than 3 months. Generation of the TCR library employed RNA extracted from PBMCs. A nine-milliliter sample of peripheral blood was drawn into EDTA tubes. Study observations and caveats: Fewer public clonotypes were shared by new patients (around 970) than by persistent patients (about 2,500).

These data were also reused for a study on T cells in Graves' hyperthyroidism and ophthalmopathy. That work states: With the HTBI primer set, the TCR CDR3 went through a first round of RT-PCR.

The source material was peripheral blood mononuclear cells (PBMCs), sampled at new diagnosis, from a patient treated with antithyroid drugs. The receptor comes from a woman aged 18-29 years with Graves disease. The rearrangement joins TRBV5-1 to TRBJ2-3; 7 nucleotides line up with TRBD2. CDR3 protein: CASSLMSGIPTDTQYF. In nucleotides, the CDR3 is TGCGCCAGCAGCCTTATGAGCGGGATTCCCACAGATACGCAGTATTTT.